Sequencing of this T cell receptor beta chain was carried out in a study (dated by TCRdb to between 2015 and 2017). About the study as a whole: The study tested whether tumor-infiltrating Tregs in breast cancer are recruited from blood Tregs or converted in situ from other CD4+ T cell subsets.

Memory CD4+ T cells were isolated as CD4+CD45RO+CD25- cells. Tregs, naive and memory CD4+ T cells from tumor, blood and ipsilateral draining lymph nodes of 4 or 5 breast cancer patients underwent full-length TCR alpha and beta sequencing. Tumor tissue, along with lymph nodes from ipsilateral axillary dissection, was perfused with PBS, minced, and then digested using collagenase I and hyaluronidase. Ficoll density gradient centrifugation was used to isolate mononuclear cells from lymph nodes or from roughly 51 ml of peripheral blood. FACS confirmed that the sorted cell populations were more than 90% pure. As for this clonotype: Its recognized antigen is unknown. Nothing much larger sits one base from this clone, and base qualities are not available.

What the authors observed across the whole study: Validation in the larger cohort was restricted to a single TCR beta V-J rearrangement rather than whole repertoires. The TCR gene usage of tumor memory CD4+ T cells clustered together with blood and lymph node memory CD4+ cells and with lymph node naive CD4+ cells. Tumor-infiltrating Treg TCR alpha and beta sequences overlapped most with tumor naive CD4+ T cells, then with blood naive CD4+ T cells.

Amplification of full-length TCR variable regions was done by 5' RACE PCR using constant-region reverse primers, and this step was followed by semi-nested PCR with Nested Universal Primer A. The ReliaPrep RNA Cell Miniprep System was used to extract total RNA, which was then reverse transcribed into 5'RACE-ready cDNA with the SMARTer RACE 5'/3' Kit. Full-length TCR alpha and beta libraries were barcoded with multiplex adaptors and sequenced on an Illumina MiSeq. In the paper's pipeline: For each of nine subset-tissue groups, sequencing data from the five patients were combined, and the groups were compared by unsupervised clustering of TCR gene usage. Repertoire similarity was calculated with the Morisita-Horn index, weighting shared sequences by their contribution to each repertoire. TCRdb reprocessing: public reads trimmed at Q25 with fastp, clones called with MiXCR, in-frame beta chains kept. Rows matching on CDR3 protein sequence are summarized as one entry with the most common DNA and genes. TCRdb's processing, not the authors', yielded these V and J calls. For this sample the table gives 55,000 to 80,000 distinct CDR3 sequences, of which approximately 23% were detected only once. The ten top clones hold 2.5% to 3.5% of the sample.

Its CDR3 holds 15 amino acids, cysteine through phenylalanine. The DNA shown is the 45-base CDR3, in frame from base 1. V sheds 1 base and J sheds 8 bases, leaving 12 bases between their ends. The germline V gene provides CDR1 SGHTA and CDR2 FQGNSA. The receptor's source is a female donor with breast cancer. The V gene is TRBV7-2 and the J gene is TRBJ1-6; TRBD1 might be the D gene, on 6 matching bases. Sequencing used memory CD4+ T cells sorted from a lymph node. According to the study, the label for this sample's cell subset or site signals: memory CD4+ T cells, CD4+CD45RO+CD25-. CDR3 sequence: CASSLDTGWDSPLHF. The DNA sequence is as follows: TGTGCCAGCAGCTTAGATACAGGGTGGGATTCACCCCTCCACTTT.